This TCR beta chain was sequenced during a study of T cells in localized non-small cell lung cancer. On this clone: Antigen unknown.

There are 13 residues in the CDR3. Germline CDR1 MNHEY, CDR2 SMNVEV (reference sequence). V was clipped by 5 bases and J by 8 bases, with 13 bases between them. Generated by immunoSEQ multiplex PCR, the TCRdb table keeps only in-frame clones and is missing some. This table holds about 78,000 clones, around four fifths found once. Study-level findings and limits: Across samples, adjacent lung featured a median roughly 60 of the top 100 tumor clones. Exceeding tumor, uninvolved adjacent lung had the highest T cell clonality. An association was observed between higher blood T cell density and longer overall survival.

The sequences come from peripheral blood, collected before any cancer treatment. V and J are TRBV27 and TRBJ2-1, with D maybe TRBD1 (7 bases). The clonotype originates from a man between 35 and 75 years old with stage I lung adenocarcinoma. The CDR3 DNA reads TGTGCCAGCAGTCCAGGGGGGTGGGATGAGCAGTTCTTC. Amino acids: CASSPGGWDEQFF.